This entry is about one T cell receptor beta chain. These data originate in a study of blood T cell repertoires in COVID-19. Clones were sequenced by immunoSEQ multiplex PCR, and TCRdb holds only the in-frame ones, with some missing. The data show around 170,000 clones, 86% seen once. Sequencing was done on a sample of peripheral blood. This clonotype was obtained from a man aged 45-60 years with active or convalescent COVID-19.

The CDR3 sequence: CASSLRGGVAEAFF. As DNA, the CDR3 is TGTGCCAGCAGCTTGCGGGGGGGAGTCGCTGAAGCTTTCTTT. The chain uses TRBV7-9 and TRBJ1-1, with D maybe TRBD1 (5 bases). Germline V gene data show CDR1 as SEHNR and CDR2 as FQNEAQ (reference sequence). The CDR3 length is 14 residues. The ends were cut back, 3 bases at V and 6 bases at J, with 14 bases in the middle.